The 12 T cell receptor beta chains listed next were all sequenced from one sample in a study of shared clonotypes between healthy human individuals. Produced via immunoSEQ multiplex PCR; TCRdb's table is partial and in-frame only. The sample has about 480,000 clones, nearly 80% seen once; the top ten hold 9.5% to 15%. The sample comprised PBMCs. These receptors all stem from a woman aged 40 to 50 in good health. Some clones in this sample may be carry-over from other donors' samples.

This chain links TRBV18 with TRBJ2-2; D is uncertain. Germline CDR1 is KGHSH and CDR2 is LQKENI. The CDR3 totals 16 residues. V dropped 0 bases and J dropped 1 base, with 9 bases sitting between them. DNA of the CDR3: TGTGCCAGCTCACCACCGAGTACTGGGAACACCGGGGAGCTGTTTTTT. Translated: CASSPPSTGNTGELFF.

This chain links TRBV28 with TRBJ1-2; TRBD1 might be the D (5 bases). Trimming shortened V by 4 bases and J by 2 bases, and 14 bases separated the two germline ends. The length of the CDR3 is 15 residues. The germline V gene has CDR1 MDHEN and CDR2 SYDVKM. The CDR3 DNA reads TGTGCCAGCAGTTCCTCCGGGACGGAAAACTATGGCTACACCTTC. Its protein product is CASSSSGTENYGYTF.

The CDR3: CASSLAGTVNEQFF. CDR3 coding DNA: TGTGCCAGCAGCTTAGCCGGGACAGTCAATGAGCAGTTCTTC. The gene calls are TRBV11-2 and TRBJ2-1; 7 nucleotides agree with TRBD1. Per the germline V gene, CDR1 is SGHAT and CDR2 is FQNNGV. CDR3 size: 14 residues. V was pared by 1 base and J by 6 bases, with 3 bases of the junction left unmatched.

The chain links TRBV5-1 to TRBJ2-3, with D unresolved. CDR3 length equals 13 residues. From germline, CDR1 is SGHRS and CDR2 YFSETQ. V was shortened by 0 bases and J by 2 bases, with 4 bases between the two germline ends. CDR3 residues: CASSLEHTDTQYF. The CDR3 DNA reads TGCGCCAGCAGCTTGGAACACACAGATACGCAGTATTTT.

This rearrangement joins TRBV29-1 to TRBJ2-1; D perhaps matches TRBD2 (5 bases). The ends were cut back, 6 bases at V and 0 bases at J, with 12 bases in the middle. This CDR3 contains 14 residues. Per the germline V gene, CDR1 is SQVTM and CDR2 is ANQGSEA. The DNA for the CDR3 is TGCAGCGTGGGGAGCAGAAACTCCTACAATGAGCAGTTCTTC. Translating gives CSVGSRNSYNEQFF.

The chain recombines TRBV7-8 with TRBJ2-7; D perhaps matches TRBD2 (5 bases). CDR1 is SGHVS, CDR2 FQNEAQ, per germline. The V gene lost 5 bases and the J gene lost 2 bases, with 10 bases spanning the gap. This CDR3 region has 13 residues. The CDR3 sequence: CASSPRLPYEQYF. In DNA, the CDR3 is TGTGCCAGCAGCCCAAGACTACCCTACGAGCAGTACTTC.

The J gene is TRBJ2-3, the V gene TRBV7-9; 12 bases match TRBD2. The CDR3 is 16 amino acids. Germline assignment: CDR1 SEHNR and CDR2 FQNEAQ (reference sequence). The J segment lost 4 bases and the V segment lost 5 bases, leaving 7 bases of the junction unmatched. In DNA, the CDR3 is TGTGCCAGCAGCCGAGCTAGCGGGAGGGCCGCAGATACGCAGTATTTT. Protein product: CASSRASGRAADTQYF.

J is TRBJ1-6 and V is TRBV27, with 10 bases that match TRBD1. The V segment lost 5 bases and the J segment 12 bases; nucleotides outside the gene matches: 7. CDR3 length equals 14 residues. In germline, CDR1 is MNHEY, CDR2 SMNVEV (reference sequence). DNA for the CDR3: TGTGCCAGCAGTCCCGGGACAGGGGAGAGACCCCTCCACTTT. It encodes CASSPGTGERPLHF.

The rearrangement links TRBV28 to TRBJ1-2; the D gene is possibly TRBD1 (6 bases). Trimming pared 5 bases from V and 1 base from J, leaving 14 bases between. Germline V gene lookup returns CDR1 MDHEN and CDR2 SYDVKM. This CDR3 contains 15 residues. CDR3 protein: CASSQQGLYNYGYTF. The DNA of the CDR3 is TGTGCCAGCAGTCAACAGGGACTGTATAACTATGGCTACACCTTC.

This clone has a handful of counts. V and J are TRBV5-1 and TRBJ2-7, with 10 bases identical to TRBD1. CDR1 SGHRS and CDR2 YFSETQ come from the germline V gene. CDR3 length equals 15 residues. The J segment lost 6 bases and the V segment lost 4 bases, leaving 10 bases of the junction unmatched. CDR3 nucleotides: TGCGCCAGCAGCCTTCAGACAGGGGGCTATGGCGAGCAGTACTTC. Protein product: CASSLQTGGYGEQYF.

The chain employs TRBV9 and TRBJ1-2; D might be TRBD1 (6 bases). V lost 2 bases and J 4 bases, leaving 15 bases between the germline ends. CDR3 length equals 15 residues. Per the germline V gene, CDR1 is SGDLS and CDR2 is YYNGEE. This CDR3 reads CASSVDPGQVYGYTF. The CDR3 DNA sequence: TGTGCCAGCAGCGTCGATCCGGGACAAGTCTATGGCTACACCTTC.

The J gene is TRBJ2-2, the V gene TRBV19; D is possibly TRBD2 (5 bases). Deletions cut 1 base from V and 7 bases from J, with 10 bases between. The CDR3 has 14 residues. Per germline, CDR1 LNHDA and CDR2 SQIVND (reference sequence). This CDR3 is CASSIGRGYGELFF. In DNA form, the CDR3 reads TGTGCCAGTAGTATAGGTCGAGGGTACGGGGAGCTGTTTTTT.